Sequencing of this TCR beta chain was carried out in a study of neurological immune-mediated disorders. General study findings and limits: Multiple sclerosis was found to have the least TCR clonal expansion, below healthy controls, and HTLV-1-associated myelopathy the most.

This clonotype has just a few counts. Its target is unknown. It was by 5'RACE with 10-nucleotide random UMIs that the cDNA was made. TCRdb re-analysed the 5' RACE reads in MiXCR, keeping a single row per CDR3 protein. The data hold tens of thousands of distinct CDR3 sequences, with approximately 4.2% observed a single time. This sequence originates from a middle-aged man with multiple sclerosis. Sequenced sample: PBMCs.

The DNA for the CDR3 is TGTGCCAGCAGCTCCGGGGTCGCTGAAGCTTTCTTT. Its translation is CASSSGVAEAFF. The chain is built from TRBV7-2 and TRBJ1-1; D not resolved. The CDR3 is 12 residues long. Germline V gene data show CDR1 as SGHTA and CDR2 as FQGNSA. V was cut by 4 bases and J by 6 bases, with 9 bases left in between.